The 20 T cell receptor beta chains reported below all come from one sample, sequenced in a study of breast tumors, draining lymph nodes, adjacent tissues. MiXCR, applied by TCRdb to the multiplex PCR reads, yields one record per CDR3 protein. The sample lists about 19,000 distinct CDR3 sequences; roughly 43% were seen once. The sequenced material came from breast tumor tissue. These receptors were collected from a female donor with breast cancer. Some clones in this sample may be carry-over from other donors' samples.

This clonotype was seen a single time. This chain uses TRBV6-5 with TRBJ1-1; 7 nucleotides agree with TRBD1. V was pared by 8 bases and J by 1 base, with 7 bases of the junction left unmatched. In germline, CDR1 is MNHEY, CDR2 SVGAGI. The CDR3 extends over 14 amino acids. The CDR3 DNA follows: TGTGCCAGCGAATCCAGGGGGGCGAACACTGAAGCTTTCTTT. Residues: CASESRGANTEAFF.

This clonotype was seen repeatedly, ten times or more. The V gene is TRBV5-8, the J gene TRBJ2-1; TRBD1 matches at 8 bases. Germline assignment: CDR1 SGHTS and CDR2 YDEGEE. Trimming took 4 bases from V and 4 from J; bases not matched to a gene: 4. The length of the CDR3 is 14 residues. The CDR3 spells CASSPDREYNEQFF. As DNA, the CDR3 is TGTGCCAGCAGCCCGGACAGGGAATACAATGAGCAGTTCTTC.

A remark on this clonotype: Germline is not matched at one junction end, which may reflect a read error. The chain carries TRBV27 and TRBJ2-2; D may match TRBD1 or TRBD2 (5 bases each). Germline V gives CDR1 MNHEY, CDR2 SMNVEV (reference sequence). The length of the CDR3 is 13 residues. In nucleotides, the CDR3 is TGTGCCTGCAGTTTCTGGGGGTCCGGGGAGCTGCTTTTT. This gives the protein CACSFWGSGELLF.

V usage is TRBV20-1 and J usage is TRBJ1-5, with 9 positions matching TRBD1. J gave up 8 bases and V 6 bases, and 5 bases lay outside the gene matches. CDR1 is DFQATT, CDR2 SNEGSKA, per germline (reference sequence). The CDR3 has 12 residues. CDR3 coding DNA: TGCAGTGCCGGGACAGGGAGTGAGCCCCAGCATTTT. It codes for CSAGTGSEPQHF.

Details on this clonotype: Sequence at one end of the junction differs from germline and may be a read error. The chain recombines TRBV2 with TRBJ2-1, with 14 positions matching TRBD2. The germline V gene has CDR1 SNHLY and CDR2 FYNNEI. The CDR3 contains 17 residues. This CDR3 reads CASSPGTSGRGHNEQFF. The DNA for the CDR3 is TGCGCCAGCAGCCCGGGGACTAGCGGGAGAGGGCACAATGAGCAGTTCTTC.

DNA for the CDR3: TGTGCCAGCAGCCGATCCGAGACGGATCCGGGGGGCTACACCTTC. Its translation: CASSRSETDPGGYTF. The V gene is TRBV9, the J gene TRBJ1-2; D not certain. The CDR3 is 15 amino acids. V was cut by 4 bases and J by 8 bases, with 21 bases left in between. Germline values: CDR1 SGDLS, CDR2 YYNGEE. The full variable domain, with the rest looked up from reference TRBV9 and TRBJ1-2, is DSGVTQTPKHLITATGQRVTLRCSPRSGDLSVYWYQQSLDQGLQFLIQYYNGEERAKGNILERFSAQQFPDLHSELNLSSLELGDSALYFCASSRSETDPGGYTFGSGTRLTVV.

This clonotype was found many times. CDR3 region: CASSHRDRGHEQYF. The CDR3, as DNA: TGTGCCAGCAGTCACCGGGACAGGGGCCACGAGCAGTACTTC. This sequence joins TRBV11-2 and TRBJ2-7, with 10 bases lining up with TRBD1. The CDR3 spans 14 residues. Trimming removed 6 bases from V and 5 bases from J; junction bases left unmatched: 7. Per the germline V gene, CDR1 is SGHAT and CDR2 is FQNNGV.

Ten or more counts support this clonotype. The genes are TRBV5-1 and TRBJ1-3; D possibly corresponds to TRBD1 (6 bases). The V end was cut by 7 bases, the J end by 0 bases, with 8 bases between. CDR1 SGHRS and CDR2 YFSETQ come from the germline V gene. The CDR3 is made up of 13 amino acids. CDR3 nucleotides: TGCGCCAGCGGGGACACCTCTGGAAACACCATATATTTT. Translated: CASGDTSGNTIYF.

This clonotype has ten or more counts. The chain carries TRBV6-2 or TRBV6-3 and TRBJ1-4; D possibly corresponds to TRBD1 (6 bases). V lost 6 bases, J lost 8 bases, and 16 bases lay in between. Germline V gene data show CDR1 as MNHEY and CDR2 as SVGEGT. The length of the CDR3 is 14 residues. Written as DNA, the CDR3 is TGTGCCAGCAGGGACGTGGGGGCCGAGGAAAAACTGTTTTTT. Translating gives CASRDVGAEEKLFF.

Ten or more counts support this clonotype. This chain uses TRBV7-9 with TRBJ2-3, with 8 positions matching TRBD2. The CDR3 is 17 residues long. V shed 0 bases, J shed 0 bases, and the junction held 5 bases outside the gene matches. Germline CDR1 SEHNR, CDR2 FQNEAQ (reference sequence). CDR3 residues: CASSLATSASSTDTQYF. The DNA of the CDR3 is TGTGCCAGCAGCTTAGCGACTAGCGCATCTAGCACAGATACGCAGTATTTT.

Many counts were recorded for this clonotype. A much larger clone lies one base from this, so it may be a read error. The CDR3 spells CSARRGLGGTEGAKTQYF. The CDR3 DNA sequence: TGCAGTGCTAGAAGGGGGTTGGGCGGGACTGAGGGGGCGAAGACCCAGTACTTC. V usage is TRBV20-1 and J usage is TRBJ2-5; TRBD1 is a possible D gene (7 bases). Germline V gene sequence: CDR1 DFQATT, CDR2 SNEGSKA (reference sequence). The CDR3 is made up of 18 amino acids. V was clipped by 2 bases and J by 6 bases, with 28 bases between them.

This clonotype was detected many times. V usage is TRBV6-4 and J usage is TRBJ2-1; 11 bases are a match to TRBD2. The V and J ends lost 0 bases and 4 bases, in that order; junction bases with no gene match: 2. Germline lookup yields CDR1 MRHNA and CDR2 SNTAGT. CDR3 length equals 16 residues. The CDR3 loop reads CASSDSLAGDYNEQFF. The CDR3 DNA sequence: TGTGCCAGCAGTGACTCACTAGCGGGAGATTACAATGAGCAGTTCTTC.

This clonotype was detected ten times or more. The chain couples TRBV4-2 to TRBJ2-7, with 14 bases that match TRBD2. The CDR3 has 19 amino acids. The germline CDR1 and CDR2 sequences are LGHNA and YNFKEQ. J was trimmed by 0 bases and V by 1 base; bases with no gene match: 8. The CDR3 coding sequence is TGTGCCAGCAGCCAAGGGGGACTAGCGGGAGTTACTAGCTCCTACGAGCAGTACTTC. Translated, it gives CASSQGGLAGVTSSYEQYF.

A remark on this clonotype: The germline gene is not matched at one end of the junction; a read error may be the cause. The chain couples TRBV2 to TRBJ1-1; TRBD1 is a possible D gene (6 bases). CDR3 length equals 13 residues. Germline V gene sequence: CDR1 SNHLY, CDR2 FYNNEI. The CDR3 nucleotides read TGTGCTAGCAAACAGGGTGGCGGCACTGGAGCTTTCTTT. It specifies CASKQGGGTGAFF.

This clonotype is medium-sized. The chain combines TRBV20-1 with TRBJ1-4; TRBD1 aligns across 9 bases. This CDR3 spans 13 amino acids. V was clipped by 6 bases and J by 2 bases; unmatched bases: 1. Looked up from germline, CDR1 is DFQATT and CDR2 is SNEGSKA (reference sequence). The CDR3 DNA follows: TGCAGTGCCGGACAGGGGACTAATGAAAAACTGTTTTTT. Its protein product is CSAGQGTNEKLFF.

This clonotype was seen ten or more times. V gene TRBV6-2 or TRBV6-3 combines with J gene TRBJ2-1; TRBD2 aligns across 12 bases. Germline loops: CDR1 MNHEY, CDR2 SVGEGT. The CDR3 extends over 15 amino acids. V lost 2 bases to trimming and J lost 9 bases; unmatched junction nucleotides: 5. The CDR3 nucleotides are TGTGCCAGCAGTTACGCTAGCGGGAGGGCCGGTGAGCAGTTCTTC. This codes for CASSYASGRAGEQFF.

In this sample, this clonotype turned up many times. The chain links TRBV19 to TRBJ1-4; 7 nucleotides line up with TRBD1. V shed 5 bases, J shed 3 bases, and the junction held 6 bases outside the gene matches. Germline assignment: CDR1 LNHDA and CDR2 SQIVND (reference sequence). The CDR3 consists of 15 residues. CDR3 bases: TGTGCCAGTAGTCCGCGGGACAGCCCTAATGAAAAACTGTTTTTT. It encodes CASSPRDSPNEKLFF.

Worth noting for this clonotype: With a much larger clone just one base away, this may be a read error. CDR3 nucleotides: TGTGCCAGCAGTCGACAGGGATGGGTCTACAATGAGCAGTTCTTC. Its protein is CASSRQGWVYNEQFF. The chain links TRBV6-1 to TRBJ2-1, with 7 bases identical to TRBD1. Looked up from germline, CDR1 is MNHNS and CDR2 is SASEGT. The CDR3 has 15 amino acids. With 5 bases clipped from V and 3 bases from J, the junction kept 7 bases outside the gene matches.

The sample holds many counts of this clonotype. This may arise from a read error, as a much more abundant clone is one base away. The rearrangement uses TRBV5-4 and TRBJ1-6, with 8 bases matching TRBD1. This CDR3 comprises 16 residues. V lost 4 bases and J lost 0; bases outside the gene matches: 3. Germline V CDR1 and CDR2: SGHNT, YYREEE (reference sequence). DNA of the CDR3: TGTGCCAGCAGCAGGACAGGGACCTCCTATAATTCACCCCTCCACTTT. Residues: CASSRTGTSYNSPLHF.

This clonotype was seen many times. Just one base apart from a much larger clone, this may be a read error. The chain links TRBV7-3 to TRBJ2-5, with TRBD2 identical over 9 bases. The germline V gene encodes CDR1 SGHTA and CDR2 FQGTGA. The CDR3 contains 15 residues. The CDR3 spells CASSFGGRAQETQRF. The CDR3 region has the DNA TGTGCCAGCAGCTTCGGCGGGAGGGCCCAGGAGACCCAGCGCTTC.